These 3 T cell receptor beta chains share one sample of origin, sequenced in a study of response to subunit inactivated influenza vaccine (dated by TCRdb to 2017 to 2018). Receptor amplification or capture employed RT-PCR. TCRdb shows the sequencer as Illumina HiSeq 2500. TCRdb reanalyzed the raw reads on its own, using fastp at Q25 for trimming and MiXCR for clone calling, and kept in-frame beta chains. When rows share a CDR3 protein, they turn into one entry using the most common DNA and genes. The table for this sample lists approximately 230,000 distinct CDR3 sequences; 10% to 15% of them were counted only once. The ten most abundant clones make up 7.8% of the sample. The sample here was non-naive T cells sorted from PBMCs, taken 14 days before vaccination. The sample's cell subset or site label, in plain terms: memory T cell fraction. Every receptor here comes from a man between 45 and 60 years old who received an inactivated influenza vaccine. Donor details come from another sample of the same person, matched by shared clones.

The sample holds many counts of this clonotype. This chain joins TRBV7-6 and TRBJ2-5; possibly TRBD1 for D (5 bases). This CDR3 has 13 amino acids. The V end was cut by 1 base, the J end by 7 bases, with 10 bases between. CDR1 is SGHVS and CDR2 is FNYEAQ in the germline V gene. Here the CDR3 DNA reads TGTGCCAGCAGCTTAGAGGCAGGGCGGACCCAGTACTTC. Amino acid sequence: CASSLEAGRTQYF. The full variable domain, in which reference TRBV7-6 and TRBJ2-5 provide the parts outside the CDR3, is GAGVSQSPRYKVTKRGQDVALRCDPISGHVSLYWYRQALGQGPEFLTYFNYEAQQDKSGLPNDRFSAERPEGSISTLTIQRTEQRDSAMYRCASSLEAGRTQYFGPGTRLLVL.

This clonotype has ten or more counts. The J gene is TRBJ1-6, the V gene TRBV10-3, with 7 bases aligning to TRBD1. Germline CDR1 ENHRY, CDR2 SYGVKD. The CDR3 runs 13 residues. J was trimmed by 9 bases and V by 9 bases; bases with no gene match: 8. The CDR3 region is CAIRTGGSSPLHF. Here the CDR3 DNA reads TGTGCCATACGGACAGGAGGGAGTTCACCCCTCCACTTT.

This clonotype was seen ten or more times. The chain recombines TRBV5-1 with TRBJ2-2, with 10 bases aligning to TRBD2. V shed 4 bases and J 1 base; nucleotides not matched to a gene: 1. The CDR3 has 15 residues. Germline values: CDR1 SGHRS, CDR2 YFSETQ. DNA of the CDR3: TGCGCCAGCAGCCTAGCGGGGGAGAACACCGGGGAGCTGTTTTTT. Amino acids: CASSLAGENTGELFF.